This T cell receptor beta chain is drawn from a study of cytomegalovirus exposure and HLA in healthy donors. Study-wide background: The Caucasian-associated ancestry cluster contained about 80% of the approximately 430 genotyped donors. General study findings and limits: Most CMV-associated TCR beta chains were later found to appear HLA-restricted.

This PCR relied on a set of 60 Vbeta primers and 13 Jbeta primers. TCRdb's copy holds only in-frame clones and misses some; the assay was immunoSEQ multiplex PCR. The data hold around 130,000 clones, with around 77% observed a single time. As regards this clone: Its antigen is unknown.

Trimming removed 6 bases from V and 0 bases from J, with 7 bases in between. CDR3 length equals 13 residues. Germline-derived CDR1 and CDR2 are MNHEY and SVGAGI. The receptor's source is a man aged 45-60 years in good health and CMV-seronegative. The material sequenced was PBMCs. This chain joins TRBV6-5 and TRBJ2-3; perhaps TRBD1 as D (6 bases). CDR3 loop: CASSDRSTDTQYF. CDR3 coding DNA: TGTGCCAGCAGCGACAGGAGCACAGATACGCAGTATTTT.